This T cell receptor (beta chain) was captured in a study of identical twins. Whole-study results and caveats: The abundant beta clonotypes from cord blood had fewer insertions, and memory repertoires had none of this.

A note on this clonotype: Its matching antigen is unknown.

TCRdb reanalysed the 5' RACE reads using MiXCR and keeps one entry per CDR3 protein. The repertoire consists of about 570,000 distinct CDR3 sequences, with just under 10% occurring once and the leading ten covering roughly 3.2%. From germline, CDR1 is SGHNT and CDR2 YYREEE (reference sequence). The CDR3 covers 17 residues. The V and J ends lost 3 bases and 4 bases, in that order; junction bases with no gene match: 14. In addition, the sample was reused for a study of yellow fever vaccine responses in identical twins.

This TCR derives from a woman younger than 35 in good health. The chain employs TRBV5-4 and TRBJ2-5; TRBD1 agrees at 8 bases. Sample: PBMCs. CDR3 nucleotides: TGTGCCAGCAGCTCTAAGAGGACAGGGTCGTTTGGAGAGACCCAGTACTTC. This codes for CASSSKRTGSFGETQYF.